This TCR beta chain is drawn from a study of blood T cell repertoires in COVID-19. Whole-study context: Donors in the United States, Italy and Spain gave samples during acute or convalescent COVID-19.

Germline CDR1 reads SGHRS; CDR2 reads YFSETQ. Trimming removed 4 bases from V and 2 bases from J; junction bases left unmatched: 22. The CDR3 has 20 amino acids. Original handling: Reference gene primers were amplified, and this amplification served to estimate nucleated cell counts. The assay was immunoSEQ multiplex PCR, and TCRdb's table has in-frame clones only and misses some. The V and J calls and the clone size are those of that table, but D and trimming were determined from the DNA. This table holds tens of thousands of clones, 87% found once. The TCR was taken from a man aged 50 or older with active COVID-19. The chain recombines TRBV5-1 with TRBJ2-3; 7 bases match TRBD1. Sequencing input: peripheral blood. CDR3 sequence reads: CASSLPGTEHLSHSTDTQYF. The CDR3 region has the DNA TGCGCCAGCAGCCTACCCGGGACAGAGCACTTGAGCCATTCCACAGATACGCAGTATTTT. Full variable domain (remainder filled in from reference TRBV5-1 and TRBJ2-3): KAGVTQTPRYLIKTRGQQVTLSCSPISGHRSVSWYQQTPGQGLQFLFEYFSETQRNKGNFPGRFSGRQFSNSRSEMNVSTLELGDSALYLCASSLPGTEHLSHSTDTQYFGPGTRLTVL.